This entry lists 20 T cell receptor beta chains sequenced from one sample in a study of a mutant IDH1 vaccine in newly diagnosed glioma. As for time point: week 47, end of study. The study gave 300 ug of mutant IDH1 20-mer peptide per vaccine dose, with topical imiquimod. No antigens are known for them. Sequenced by immunoSEQ multiplex PCR; TCRdb stores in-frame clones only, minus some. The sample lists about 94,000 clones; 89% were seen once. The source material was PBMCs, sampled from a glioma patient whose treatment included an IDH1 peptide vaccine. Source of these receptors: a woman between 50 and 59 years old with glioma.

J is TRBJ1-4 and V is TRBV4-2; D not resolved. The germline V and J ends were trimmed by 4 bases and 1 base, with 10 bases remaining between them. The CDR3 covers 15 residues. CDR1 is LGHNA, CDR2 YNFKEQ, per germline. The CDR3 region is CASSPQAVTNEKLFF. The CDR3 DNA is TGTGCCAGCAGCCCCCAGGCGGTAACTAATGAAAAACTGTTTTTT.

This chain links TRBV12-2 with TRBJ1-1. TRBV12-2 is deemed a pseudogene. The length of the CDR3 is 14 residues. CDR3: CASRSPGTGPEAFF. DNA for the CDR3: TGTGCAAGTCGCTCCCCGGGCACCGGGCCTGAAGCTTTCTTT.

The V gene is TRBV6-6, the J gene TRBJ2-2; 12 nucleotides align to TRBD2. The CDR3 sequence is 14 residues long. Per the germline V gene, CDR1 is MNHNY and CDR2 is SVGAGI (reference sequence). Losses at the gene ends were 7 bases for V and 6 bases for J; bases not matched to a gene: 3. The CDR3 DNA follows: TGTGCCAGCACCCTAGCGGGGGGGGCCGGGGAGCTGTTTTTT. This codes for CASTLAGGAGELFF.

The genes are TRBV28 and TRBJ1-4; D unclear. The V and J ends lost 5 bases and 4 bases respectively, with 11 bases between them. This CDR3 spans 14 amino acids. CDR1 MDHEN and CDR2 SYDVKM come from the germline V gene. CDR3 in amino acids: CASSRGGDNEKLFF. The CDR3 bases are TGTGCCAGCAGTCGGGGAGGAGATAATGAAAAACTGTTTTTT.

V usage is TRBV28 and J usage is TRBJ1-2; D ambiguous. Per germline, CDR1 MDHEN and CDR2 SYDVKM. V was shortened by 6 bases and J by 8 bases, with 16 bases between the two germline ends. The length of the CDR3 is 13 residues. The CDR3 protein is CASRGAGGPGYTF. The CDR3 region has the DNA TGTGCCAGCAGGGGTGCAGGAGGACCCGGCTACACCTTC.

The gene calls are TRBV28 and TRBJ2-3; tentative D call: TRBD2 (6 bases). The CDR3 is 16 amino acids. Germline CDR1 reads MDHEN; CDR2 reads SYDVKM. V gave up 5 bases and J gave up 2 bases, with 17 bases separating them. The CDR3 DNA is TGTGCCAGCAGTACCTTGGTGGAGGGGTACACAGATACGCAGTATTTT. This encodes CASSTLVEGYTDTQYF. The full variable domain, rest sourced from reference TRBV28 and TRBJ2-3, is DVKVTQSSRYLVKRTGEKVFLECVQDMDHENMFWYRQDPGLGLRLIYFSYDVKMKEKGDIPEGYSVSREKKERFSLILESASTNQTSMYLCASSTLVEGYTDTQYFGPGTRLTVL.

This clone came up a few times. The V gene is TRBV25-1, the J gene TRBJ1-5; D is undetermined. CDR1 is MGHDK and CDR2 is SYGVNS in the germline V gene. This CDR3 region has 14 residues. Trimming removed 4 bases from V and 0 bases from J, with 7 bases in between. The CDR3 sequence is CASSVAHSNQPQHF. The CDR3 coding sequence is TGTGCCAGCAGTGTAGCACATAGCAATCAGCCCCAGCATTTT.

This clone has only one observation. This chain connects TRBV6-4 to TRBJ2-1; D gene ambiguous. CDR3 size: 15 residues. Trimming shortened V by 10 bases and J by 1 base, and 17 bases separated the two germline ends. Germline lookup yields CDR1 MRHNA and CDR2 SNTAGT. In DNA, the CDR3 is TGTGCCACCTCCCTCTATCCCACTTCCTACAATGAGCAGTTCTTC. Translated, it gives CATSLYPTSYNEQFF.

The chain links TRBV9 to TRBJ2-7; 8 nucleotides match TRBD1. The junction had 6 bases not matched to a gene; V was cut back by 2 bases and J by 5 bases. Germline V lookup: CDR1 SGDLS, CDR2 YYNGEE. CDR3 size: 14 residues. CDR3 sequence: CASSVTGGTDEQYF. CDR3 coding DNA: TGTGCCAGCAGCGTTACAGGGGGTACGGACGAGCAGTACTTC.

The rearrangement joins TRBV7-9 to TRBJ2-7; D might be TRBD1 (5 bases). CDR1 and CDR2 (germline): SEHNR, FQNEAQ (reference sequence). The CDR3 runs to 15 residues. The germline V and J ends were trimmed by 1 base and 4 bases, with 14 bases remaining between them. CDR3 sequence reads: CASSLVWGTGYEQYF. The CDR3 DNA reads TGTGCCAGCAGCTTAGTTTGGGGTACAGGATACGAGCAGTACTTC.

This chain joins TRBV7-3 and TRBJ2-7; 10 positions match TRBD2. Looked up from germline, CDR1 is SGHTA and CDR2 is FQGTGA. After removal of 0 bases from V and 5 bases from J, the junction contained 7 bases not matched to a gene. This CDR3 is 16 amino acids long. CDR3 amino acids: CASSLTASGSRHEQYF. For the CDR3, the DNA is TGTGCCAGCAGCTTAACCGCTAGCGGGAGTAGGCACGAGCAGTACTTC.

The gene calls are TRBV11-2 and TRBJ1-2, with D possibly being TRBD1 (6 bases). The CDR3 length is 16 residues. Germline V gene sequence: CDR1 SGHAT, CDR2 FQNNGV. V was pared by 1 base and J by 4 bases, with 16 bases between. CDR3 coding DNA: TGTGCCAGCAGCTTAGGATCAGCGGGACACCGCTATGGCTACACCTTC. Translated: CASSLGSAGHRYGYTF. Using reference TRBV11-2 and TRBJ1-2 for the parts outside the CDR3, the full variable domain is EAGVAQSPRYKIIEKRQSVAFWCNPISGHATLYWYQQILGQGPKLLIQFQNNGVVDDSQLPKDRFSAERLKGVDSTLKIQPAKLEDSAVYLCASSLGSAGHRYGYTFGSGTRLTVV.

The J gene is TRBJ2-2, the V gene TRBV10-3; D unresolved. Per germline, CDR1 ENHRY and CDR2 SYGVKD. Trimming left V 3 bases short and J 6 bases short, with 17 bases between. The CDR3 extends over 16 amino acids. CDR3 loop: CAISEGRIVGAGELFF. In DNA, the CDR3 is TGTGCCATCAGTGAAGGGCGGATTGTGGGTGCCGGGGAGCTGTTTTTT.

CDR3 coding DNA: TGTGCCAGCAGTTTCGGGGGGGCAGGGGAGCAGTTCTTC. Protein product: CASSFGGAGEQFF. V and J are TRBV28 and TRBJ2-1; the match to TRBD2 covers 8 bases. This CDR3 is built from 13 residues. Germline V gene data show CDR1 as MDHEN and CDR2 as SYDVKM. The V segment lost 3 bases and the J segment 10 bases; nucleotides outside the gene matches: 5.

This sequence joins TRBV5-4 and TRBJ1-4; no clear D. The CDR3 length is 14 residues. The germline V and J ends were trimmed by 1 base and 5 bases, with 9 bases remaining between them. Per germline, CDR1 SGHNT and CDR2 YYREEE (reference sequence). Here the CDR3 DNA reads TGTGCCAGCAGCTTGAAGGACGGCAATGAAAAACTGTTTTTT. Translated, it gives CASSLKDGNEKLFF.

The chain links TRBV30 to TRBJ2-5; D not certain. CDR3 length: 12 residues. Germline-derived CDR1 and CDR2 are GTSNPN and SVGIG (reference sequence). V was trimmed by 3 bases and J by 0 bases, leaving 5 bases between them. CDR3 amino acids: CAWRRYQETQYF. CDR3 in DNA: TGTGCCTGGAGGAGGTACCAAGAGACCCAGTACTTC.

This clone appeared once. The J gene is TRBJ2-7, the V gene TRBV30; TRBD2 aligns across 7 bases. The CDR3 contains 16 residues. V lost 0 bases to trimming and J lost 4 bases; unmatched junction nucleotides: 12. CDR1 is GTSNPN, CDR2 SVGIG, per germline (reference sequence). CDR3: CAWSVVERGAPYEQYF. CDR3 DNA sequence: TGTGCCTGGAGTGTAGTAGAGCGGGGAGCGCCGTACGAGCAGTACTTC. The full variable domain, completed using reference TRBV30 and TRBJ2-7, is SQTIHQWPATLVQPVGSPLSLECTVEGTSNPNLYWYRQAAGRGLQLLFYSVGIGQISSEVPQNLSASRPQDRQFILSSKKLLLSDSGFYLCAWSVVERGAPYEQYFGPGTRLTVT.

The chain links TRBV14 to TRBJ2-7, with TRBD2 identical over 7 bases. Germline values: CDR1 SGHDN, CDR2 FVKESK. V dropped 3 bases and J dropped 6; count of bases not matched to a gene: 11. This CDR3 is built from 15 residues. The CDR3: CASSHRGGGALEQYF. CDR3 sequence (DNA): TGTGCCAGCAGCCATAGAGGCGGGGGTGCCCTCGAGCAGTACTTC.

The chain carries TRBV30 and TRBJ1-4; D is possibly TRBD1 (5 bases). The CDR3 has 13 amino acids. CDR1 GTSNPN and CDR2 SVGIG come from the germline V gene (reference sequence). Trimming pared 0 bases from V and 8 bases from J, leaving 10 bases between. The CDR3 bases are TGTGCCTGGAGTGTTCGGGGGGGAGAAAAACTGTTTTTT. Its protein is CAWSVRGGEKLFF.

The chain is built from TRBV30 and TRBJ1-1, with unresolved D. CDR1 is GTSNPN and CDR2 is SVGIG in the germline V gene (reference sequence). The CDR3 has 15 amino acids. Between the trimmed V and J ends, which lost 0 bases and 1 base, there was a span of 12 bases. CDR3 sequence: CAWSVADGRNTEAFF. CDR3 coding DNA: TGTGCCTGGAGTGTAGCGGACGGGCGGAACACTGAAGCTTTCTTT.